This passage covers 15 T cell receptor beta chains from one sample sequenced in a study of T cells after yellow fever vaccination. One entry per CDR3 protein results from TCRdb running MiXCR on the 5' RACE reads. The sample shows 200,000 to 300,000 distinct CDR3 sequences, about 7% of them seen only once. The sample consisted of CD4+ T cells sorted from PBMCs, taken on the day of the yellow fever booster vaccination. These receptors were collected from a young man who received the YFV17D yellow fever vaccine.

This clonotype was picked up a small number of times. This sequence joins TRBV28 and TRBJ2-1; D is unresolved. CDR3 length: 14 residues. The germline CDR1 and CDR2 sequences are MDHEN and SYDVKM. Trimming left V 7 bases short and J 0 bases short, with 10 bases between. CDR3 sequence reads: CASILSGSYNEQFF. For the CDR3, the DNA is TGTGCCAGCATCCTATCCGGCTCCTACAATGAGCAGTTCTTC.

This clonotype was detected a few times. The chain uses TRBV24-1 and TRBJ2-1; 11 bases map to TRBD2. The CDR3 is 20 residues long. Trimming at V came to 5 bases and at J to 8 bases, leaving 22 bases not matched to a gene. Germline V gene lookup returns CDR1 KGHDR and CDR2 SFDVKD. In DNA form, the CDR3 reads TGTGCCACCAGTGCGAATAAAGTCAGTACTAGCGGGAGACTTACAGATGAGCAGTTCTTC. Translating gives CATSANKVSTSGRLTDEQFF.

With regard to this clonotype: A much bigger clone sits one base away, suggesting this may be a read error. The chain is built from TRBV29-1 and TRBJ2-7; either TRBD1 or TRBD2 may supply D (5 bases each). CDR1 and CDR2 from the germline V gene are SQVTM and ANQGSEA. The CDR3 sequence is 12 residues long. Trimming cost V 8 bases and J 3 bases, with 14 bases left between them. The chain's CDR3 is CSLVQGVYEQYF. The CDR3 DNA reads as TGCAGCCTTGTTCAGGGAGTCTACGAGCAGTACTTC.

In its sample, this clonotype was seen many times. The rearrangement joins TRBV28 to TRBJ2-1; 8 bases map to TRBD2. This CDR3 has 16 amino acids. With V trimmed by 4 bases and J by 1 base, 6 bases remained unmatched. The V gene's germline CDR1 is MDHEN and CDR2 SYDVKM. CDR3 protein: CASSSLLAESYNEQFF. The DNA for the CDR3 is TGTGCCAGCAGTTCCCTACTAGCGGAATCCTACAATGAGCAGTTCTTC. The variable domain in full, with the rest retrieved from reference TRBV28 and TRBJ2-1, is DVKVTQSSRYLVKRTGEKVFLECVQDMDHENMFWYRQDPGLGLRLIYFSYDVKMKEKGDIPEGYSVSREKKERFSLILESASTNQTSMYLCASSSLLAESYNEQFFGPGTRLTVL.

This chain links TRBV6-4 with TRBJ2-3, with D perhaps TRBD2 (5 bases). Germline CDR1 and CDR2: MRHNA and SNTAGT. The germline V and J ends were trimmed by 7 bases and 4 bases, with 30 bases remaining between them. This CDR3 contains 19 residues. Here the CDR3 DNA reads TGTGCCAGCAACGATCCCGACCCCGGTGGCCGAGAGGGCCCAGATACGCAGTATTTT. Residues: CASNDPDPGGREGPDTQYF.

This clonotype was recorded many times. The chain recombines TRBV20-1 with TRBJ2-3, with no clear D. CDR1 is DFQATT and CDR2 is SNEGSKA in the germline V gene (reference sequence). Trimming removed 6 bases from V and 1 base from J, with 11 bases in between. This CDR3 is built from 13 residues. The CDR3 nucleotides are TGCAGTGCCGATCTAAGAGGCACAGATACGCAGTATTTT. It yields the protein CSADLRGTDTQYF.

This clonotype was picked up a small number of times. This rearrangement joins TRBV12-3 or TRBV12-4 to TRBJ2-1; 9 bases line up with TRBD1. This CDR3 is built from 15 residues. V shed 6 bases and J 1 base; nucleotides not matched to a gene: 4. The CDR3 here is CASRATGGSYNEQFF. The CDR3 coding sequence is TGTGCCAGCAGGGCGACAGGGGGTTCCTACAATGAGCAGTTCTTC.

A remark on this clonotype: A much larger clone lies a single base off, so this may be a read error. The rearrangement links TRBV2 to TRBJ2-2, with D possibly being TRBD1 (5 bases). The CDR3 totals 14 residues. The V gene's germline CDR1 is SNHLY and CDR2 FYNNEI. Here the CDR3 reads CASNLRQNTRELFF. The CDR3 DNA follows: TGTGCCAGCAACCTCCGACAGAACACCAGGGAGCTGTTTTTT.

This clonotype was observed a handful of times. This sequence joins TRBV24-1 and TRBJ2-3, with a weak D call TRBD2 (6 bases). The germline V gene encodes CDR1 KGHDR and CDR2 SFDVKD. This CDR3 contains 19 residues. V lost 1 base and J lost 5, with 24 bases in between. The CDR3 loop reads CATSDFRSPGEGSLDTQYF. CDR3 sequence (DNA): TGTGCCACCAGTGATTTCCGATCCCCGGGGGAAGGATCCCTAGATACGCAGTATTTT.

The rearrangement joins TRBV11-1 to TRBJ2-2; the match to TRBD1 covers 7 bases. The CDR3 loop spans 18 amino acids. Germline loops: CDR1 SGHAT, CDR2 FQDESV (reference sequence). V was clipped by 8 bases and J by 1 base; unmatched bases: 16. For the CDR3, the DNA is TGTGCCAGCTCCAAGATCTTCTTAGGGGGCGTGAACACCGGGGAGCTGTTTTTT. Translation: CASSKIFLGGVNTGELFF.

The chain is built from TRBV6-5 and TRBJ1-1, with a tentative D call TRBD1 (5 bases). Germline values: CDR1 MNHEY, CDR2 SVGAGI. The V gene lost 0 bases and the J gene lost 7 bases, with 15 bases spanning the gap. This CDR3 is built from 15 residues. CDR3 sequence (DNA): TGTGCCAGCAGTTACTCGATAAGGGCAGGGATTGAAGCTTTCTTT. Translating it yields CASSYSIRAGIEAFF.

This clonotype occurred many times. This chain links TRBV25-1 with TRBJ2-7; 8 bases agree with TRBD2. Germline-derived CDR1 and CDR2 are MGHDK and SYGVNS. V trimming: 1 base; J trimming: 7 bases; junction bases outside the gene matches: 9. This CDR3 contains 15 residues. The CDR3 sequence is CASSEFGLAGSEQYF. For the CDR3, the DNA is TGTGCCAGCAGTGAATTTGGGCTAGCGGGTAGTGAGCAGTACTTC.

This clonotype was recorded a few times. The V call is TRBV20-1, the J call TRBJ1-1; D may be TRBD1 (5 bases). Germline assignment: CDR1 DFQATT and CDR2 SNEGSKA (reference sequence). The CDR3 covers 13 residues. The V end was cut by 3 bases, the J end by 1 base, with 9 bases between. In DNA, the CDR3 is TGCAGTGCTAGCCGACAGCAGAACACTGAAGCTTTCTTT. Protein product: CSASRQQNTEAFF.

The chain combines TRBV14 with TRBJ2-3, with 9 bases matching TRBD2. The CDR3 has 14 residues. Germline trimming cut 4 bases from V and 6 bases from J; bases unmatched to any gene: 5. Germline-derived CDR1 and CDR2 are SGHDN and FVKESK. CDR3 region: CASSLAGVSDTQYF. In nucleotides, the CDR3 is TGTGCCAGCAGCCTAGCGGGAGTCAGTGATACGCAGTATTTT.

This clonotype was picked up a small number of times. The J gene is TRBJ2-6, the V gene TRBV11-1; maybe TRBD1 (6 bases). Trimming stripped 4 bases from V and 2 bases from J, with 18 bases between. This CDR3 region has 18 residues. Germline V CDR1 and CDR2: SGHAT, FQDESV (reference sequence). CDR3: CASSSQTGPIAGANVLTF. The CDR3 bases are TGTGCCAGCAGCTCACAGACAGGACCCATCGCTGGGGCCAACGTCCTGACTTTC.